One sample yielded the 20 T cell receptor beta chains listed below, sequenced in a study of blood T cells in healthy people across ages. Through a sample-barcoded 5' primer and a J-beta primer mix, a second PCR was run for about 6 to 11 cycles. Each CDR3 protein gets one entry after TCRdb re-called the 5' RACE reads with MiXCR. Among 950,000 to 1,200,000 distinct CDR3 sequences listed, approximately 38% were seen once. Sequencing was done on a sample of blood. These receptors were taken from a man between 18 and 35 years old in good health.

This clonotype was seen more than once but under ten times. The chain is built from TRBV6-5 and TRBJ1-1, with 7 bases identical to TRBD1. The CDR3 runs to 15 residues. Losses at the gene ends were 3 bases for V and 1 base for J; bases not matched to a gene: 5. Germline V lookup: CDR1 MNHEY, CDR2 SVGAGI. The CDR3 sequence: CASSYSGTENTEAFF. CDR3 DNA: TGTGCCAGCAGTTATTCCGGGACAGAGAACACTGAAGCTTTCTTT.

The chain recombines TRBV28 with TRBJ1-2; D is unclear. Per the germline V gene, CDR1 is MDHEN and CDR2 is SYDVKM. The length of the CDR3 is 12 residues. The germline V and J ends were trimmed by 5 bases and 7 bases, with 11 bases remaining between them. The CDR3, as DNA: TGTGCCAGCAGTCGGAGGACCGTTGGCTACACCTTC. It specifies CASSRRTVGYTF.

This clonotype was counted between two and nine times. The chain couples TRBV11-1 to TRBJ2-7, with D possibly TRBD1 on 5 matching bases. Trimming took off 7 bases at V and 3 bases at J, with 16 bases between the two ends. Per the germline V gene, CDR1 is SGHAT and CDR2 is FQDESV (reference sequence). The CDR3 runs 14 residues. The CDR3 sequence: CASTLGVNGYEQYF. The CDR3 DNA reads TGTGCCAGCACCCTAGGGGTCAACGGCTACGAGCAGTACTTC.

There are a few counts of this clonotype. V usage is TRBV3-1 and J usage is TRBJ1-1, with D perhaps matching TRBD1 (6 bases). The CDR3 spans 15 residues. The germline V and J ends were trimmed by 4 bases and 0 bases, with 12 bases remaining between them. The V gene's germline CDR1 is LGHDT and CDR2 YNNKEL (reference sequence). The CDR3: CASSLMTGMNTEAFF. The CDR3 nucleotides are TGTGCCAGCAGCCTCATGACAGGAATGAACACTGAAGCTTTCTTT.

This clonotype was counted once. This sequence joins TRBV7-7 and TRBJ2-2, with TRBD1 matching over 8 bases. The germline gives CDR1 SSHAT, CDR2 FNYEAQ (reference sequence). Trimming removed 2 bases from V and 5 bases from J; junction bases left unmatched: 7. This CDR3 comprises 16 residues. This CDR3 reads CASSLQTGGGTGELFF. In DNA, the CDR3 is TGTGCCAGCAGCTTACAAACAGGGGGAGGAACCGGGGAGCTGTTTTTT.

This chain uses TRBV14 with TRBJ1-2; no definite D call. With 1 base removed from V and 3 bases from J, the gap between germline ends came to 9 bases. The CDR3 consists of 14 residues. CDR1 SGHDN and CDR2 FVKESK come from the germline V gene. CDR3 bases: TGTGCCAGCAGCCAAGGAATGGCCTACTATGGCTACACCTTC. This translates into CASSQGMAYYGYTF.

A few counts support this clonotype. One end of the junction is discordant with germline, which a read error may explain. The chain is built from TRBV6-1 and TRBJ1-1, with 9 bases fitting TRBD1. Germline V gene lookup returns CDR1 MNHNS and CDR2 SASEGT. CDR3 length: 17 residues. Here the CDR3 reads CASSRTLAGTGNAEAFF. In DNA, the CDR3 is TGTGCCAGCAGTCGAACTTTAGCCGGGACAGGGAACGCTGAAGCTTTCTTT.

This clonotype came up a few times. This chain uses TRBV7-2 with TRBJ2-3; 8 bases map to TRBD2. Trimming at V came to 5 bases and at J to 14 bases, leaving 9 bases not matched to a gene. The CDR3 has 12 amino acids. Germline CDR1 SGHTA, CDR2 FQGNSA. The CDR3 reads CASSPPGLDPYF. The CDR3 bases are TGTGCCAGCAGCCCGCCGGGACTAGATCCGTATTTT.

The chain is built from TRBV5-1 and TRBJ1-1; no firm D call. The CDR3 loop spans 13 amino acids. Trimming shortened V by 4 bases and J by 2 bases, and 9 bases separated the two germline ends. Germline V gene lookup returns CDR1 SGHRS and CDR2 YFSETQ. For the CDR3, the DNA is TGCGCCAGCAGCCTCCCACCAAACACTGAAGCTTTCTTT. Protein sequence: CASSLPPNTEAFF.

The DNA for the CDR3 is TGTGCCAGCTCACGATTCGGACAGGGCACTAATGAAAAACTGTTTTTT. This encodes CASSRFGQGTNEKLFF. The V call is TRBV18, the J call TRBJ1-4; TRBD1 agrees at 8 bases. Trimming removed 4 bases from V and 2 bases from J; junction bases left unmatched: 6. CDR1 and CDR2 (germline): KGHSH, LQKENI. The CDR3 contains 16 residues.

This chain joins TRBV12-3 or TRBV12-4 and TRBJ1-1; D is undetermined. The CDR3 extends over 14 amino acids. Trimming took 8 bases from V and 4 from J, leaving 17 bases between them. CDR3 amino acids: CASSRGDRFTEAFF. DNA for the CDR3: TGTGCCAGCTCACGAGGTGACCGGTTCACTGAAGCTTTCTTT.

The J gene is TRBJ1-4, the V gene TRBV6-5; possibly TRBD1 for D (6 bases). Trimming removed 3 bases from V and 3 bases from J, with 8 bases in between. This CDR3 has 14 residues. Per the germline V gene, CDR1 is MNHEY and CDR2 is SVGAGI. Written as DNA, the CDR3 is TGTGCCAGCAGTTATGGGACACCTAATGAAAAACTGTTTTTT. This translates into CASSYGTPNEKLFF.

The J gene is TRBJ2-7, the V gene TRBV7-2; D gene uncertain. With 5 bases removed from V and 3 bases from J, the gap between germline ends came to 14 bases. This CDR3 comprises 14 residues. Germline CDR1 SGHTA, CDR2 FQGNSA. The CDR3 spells CASSLEAGNYEQYF. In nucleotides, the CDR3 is TGTGCCAGCAGCCTTGAGGCCGGCAACTACGAGCAGTACTTC.

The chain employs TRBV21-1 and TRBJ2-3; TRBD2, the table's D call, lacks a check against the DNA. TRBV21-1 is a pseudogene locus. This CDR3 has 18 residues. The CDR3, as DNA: TGTACCAGCAGCAAGGCGCTCGAGTCGGGGTGGGAGGAGGATACGCAGTATTTT. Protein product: CTSSKALESGWEEDTQYF.

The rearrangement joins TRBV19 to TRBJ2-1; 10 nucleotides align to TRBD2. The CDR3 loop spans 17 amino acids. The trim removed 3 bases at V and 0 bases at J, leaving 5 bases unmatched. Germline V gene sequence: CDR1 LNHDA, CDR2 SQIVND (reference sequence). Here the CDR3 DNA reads TGTGCCAGTAGTATTAGCGGGGGGCCTCTCTCCTACAATGAGCAGTTCTTC. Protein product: CASSISGGPLSYNEQFF.

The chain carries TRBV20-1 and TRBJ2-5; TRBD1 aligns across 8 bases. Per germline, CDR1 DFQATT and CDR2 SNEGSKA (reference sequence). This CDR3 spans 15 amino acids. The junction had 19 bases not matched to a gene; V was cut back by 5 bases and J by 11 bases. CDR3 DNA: TGCAGTGCTGCCCGGACAGGGAATTTTGGCAATGAGCAGTACTTC. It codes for CSAARTGNFGNEQYF.

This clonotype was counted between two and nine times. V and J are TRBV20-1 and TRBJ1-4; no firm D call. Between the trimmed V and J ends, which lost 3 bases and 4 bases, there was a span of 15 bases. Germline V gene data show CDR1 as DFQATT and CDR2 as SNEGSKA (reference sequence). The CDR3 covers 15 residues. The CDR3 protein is CSARGQHSFNEKLFF. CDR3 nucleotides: TGCAGTGCTAGGGGTCAGCATTCCTTTAATGAAAAACTGTTTTTT.

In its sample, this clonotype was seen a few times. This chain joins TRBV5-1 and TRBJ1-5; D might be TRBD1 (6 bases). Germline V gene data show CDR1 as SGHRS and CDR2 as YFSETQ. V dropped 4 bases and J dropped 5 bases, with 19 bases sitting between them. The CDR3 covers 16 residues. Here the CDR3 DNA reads TGCGCCAGCAGCGGACATAAACAGGGCGGCGATCAGCCCCAGCATTTT. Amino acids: CASSGHKQGGDQPQHF.

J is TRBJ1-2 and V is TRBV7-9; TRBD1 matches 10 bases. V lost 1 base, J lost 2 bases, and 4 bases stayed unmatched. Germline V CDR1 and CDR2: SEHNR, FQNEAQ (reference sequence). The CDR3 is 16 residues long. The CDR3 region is CASSLEGTGVNYGYTF. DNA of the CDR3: TGTGCCAGCAGCTTAGAAGGGACAGGGGTGAACTATGGCTACACCTTC.

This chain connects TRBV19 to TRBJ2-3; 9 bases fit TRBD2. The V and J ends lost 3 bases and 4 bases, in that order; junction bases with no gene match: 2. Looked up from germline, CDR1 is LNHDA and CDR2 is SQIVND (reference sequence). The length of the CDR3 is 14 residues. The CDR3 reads CASSISGGPDTQYF. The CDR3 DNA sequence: TGTGCCAGTAGTATCAGCGGGGGGCCAGATACGCAGTATTTT.